These T cell receptor beta chains were read from a single sample in a study of chemoradiotherapy in HPV16-positive cancers. Clones were sequenced by immunoSEQ multiplex PCR, and TCRdb holds only the in-frame ones, with some missing. Of fewer than 3,000 clones listed, around 88% are singletons. Specimen: tumor tissue, collected from a patient who underwent chemoradiotherapy. The source is a human donor with HPV-associated anogenital cancer. The CDR3 runs from the conserved cysteine through the conserved F or W. D genes are given only for firm matches. Size values are once, few and many counts, or a class for expanded clones, and some rows have none.

abundance	d_gene	v_gene	j_gene	CDR3nt	CDR3aa
NA	NA	TRBV30	TRBJ2-2	TGTGCCTGGAGTGGATCCACCGGGGAGCTGTTTTTT	CAWSGSTGELFF
NA	TRBD1	TRBV6-5	TRBJ2-5	TGTGCCGGTGGTGGACAGGACCCTTGGGAGACCCAGTACTTC	CAGGGQDPWETQYF
few	NA	TRBV18	TRBJ2-2	TGTGCCAGCTCACTTATCGGCGGGGAGCTGTTTTTT	CASSLIGGELFF
NA	TRBD2	TRBV6-4	TRBJ2-4	TGTGCCAGCAGTCCCCAAAGAGGGGCTAGCGGCCAGAACATTCAGTACTTC	CASSPQRGASGQNIQYF
NA	TRBD2	TRBV27	TRBJ2-3	TGTGCCAGCAGTCGGACTAGCGGGTTCACAGATACGCAGTATTTT	CASSRTSGFTDTQYF
few	NA	TRBV5-5	TRBJ1-1	TGTGCCAGCAGCTTCATTCCAGGGGAGAACACTGAAGCTTTCTTT	CASSFIPGENTEAFF
NA	TRBD2	TRBV7-2	TRBJ2-3	TGTGCCAGCAGCTTCGGACTAGCGGGAGTATCAGATACGCAGTATTTT	CASSFGLAGVSDTQYF
NA	NA	TRBV30	TRBJ1-1	TGTGCCTGGAACTGGAACACTGAAGCTTTCTTT	CAWNWNTEAFF
NA	NA	TRBV28	TRBJ2-5	TGTGCCAGCAGTTTATCAAAGGCAGGGGCGGGCCAAGAGACCCAGTACTTC	CASSLSKAGAGQETQYF
NA	TRBD1	TRBV7-2	TRBJ2-7	TGTGCCAGCAGCTTAGGGTCCGGGACAGCTTACTACGAGCAGTACTTC	CASSLGSGTAYYEQYF
once	TRBD1	TRBV7-9	TRBJ2-3	TGTGCCAGCAGCTTAGCTTTGTCGGACAGGATCACAGATACGCAGTATTTT	CASSLALSDRITDTQYF
NA	NA	TRBV2	TRBJ1-5	TGTGCCAGCCCCAGAACAAGTTATAGCAATCAGCCCCAGCATTTT	CASPRTSYSNQPQHF
once	NA	TRBV2	TRBJ2-7	TGTGCCAGCAGTGTCGGGAGTCGGACCTACGAGCAGTACTTC	CASSVGSRTYEQYF
NA	TRBD1	TRBV2	TRBJ2-7	TGTGCCAGCAGTGAAGAAGGCAGGGGGAACGAGCAGTACTTC	CASSEEGRGNEQYF
NA	TRBD2	TRBV7-3	TRBJ2-3	TGTGCCAGCAGCTCTAGCGGGGGGGTAGCAGATACGCAGTATTTT	CASSSSGGVADTQYF
NA	NA	TRBV5-1	TRBJ1-1	TGCGCCAGCAGCTTGGGGTCAGGGAAGAACACTGAAGCTTTCTTT	CASSLGSGKNTEAFF
NA	TRBD1	TRBV5-4	TRBJ2-1	TGTGCCAGCAGCGGGCTAGGGACAGGAAATGAGCAGTTCTTC	CASSGLGTGNEQFF
NA	TRBD1	TRBV25-1	TRBJ2-7	TGTGCCAGCAGCGGGACAGGGGCCTACGAGCAGTACTTC	CASSGTGAYEQYF
NA	NA	TRBV5-1	TRBJ2-3	TGCGCCAGCAGCTTGTGGGACCCATCGGGAGATACGCAGTATTTT	CASSLWDPSGDTQYF
NA	TRBD2	TRBV27	TRBJ2-1	TGTGCCAGCAGTTTACTAGCGGGAACTCATGAGCAGTTCTTC	CASSLLAGTHEQFF
NA	NA	TRBV18	TRBJ1-3	TGTGCCAGCTCACTGCACCGGGACATCGCTGGAAACACCATATATTTT	CASSLHRDIAGNTIYF
NA	NA	TRBV4-2	TRBJ1-5	TGTGCCAGCAGCCAAGATGGGCAGGGAAGTCAGCCCCAGCATTTT	CASSQDGQGSQPQHF
NA	TRBD2	TRBV10-3	TRBJ2-3	TGTGCCATCAGTGATCGGAGCGGGAGGGTCGGGGATACGCAGTATTTT	CAISDRSGRVGDTQYF
NA	NA	TRBV19	TRBJ2-7	TGTGCCAGTAGTACCCCGGGGAGCTCCTACGAGCAGTACTTC	CASSTPGSSYEQYF
NA	NA	TRBV18	TRBJ1-2	TGTGCCAGCTCAGACCCTGAGAACTATGGCTACACCTTC	CASSDPENYGYTF
NA	TRBD2	TRBV2	TRBJ2-7	TGTGCCAGCAGCGCTAGCGGGGTAGAGCAGTACTTC	CASSASGVEQYF
NA	NA	TRBV27	TRBJ2-3	TGTGCCAGCAGTGGCCTGGCGACTAGCACAGATACGCAGTATTTT	CASSGLATSTDTQYF
NA	TRBD1	TRBV6-5	TRBJ1-1	TGTGCCAGCAGTGCAAGGACAGGGGAGACTGAAGCTTTCTTT	CASSARTGETEAFF
NA	TRBD2	TRBV5-1	TRBJ2-7	TGCGCCAGCAGCTCCCGTAGCGGGAGTAGGGACGAGCAGTACTTC	CASSSRSGSRDEQYF
NA	TRBD1	TRBV5-1	TRBJ2-3	TGCGCCAGCAGCTCAGGGGACAGGGAATATGCAGATACGCAGTATTTT	CASSSGDREYADTQYF
NA	TRBD1	TRBV7-6	TRBJ2-1	TGTGCCAGCAGCTTAGGGCCGTCAGGGGGCAATGAGCAGTTCTTC	CASSLGPSGGNEQFF
once	NA	TRBV14	TRBJ2-7	TGTGCCAGCAGCCCCACCAGCTCCTACGAGCAGTACTTC	CASSPTSSYEQYF
once	NA	TRBV19	TRBJ2-5	TGTGCCAGTCGGCGGGGACTGCAAGAGACCCAGTACTTC	CASRRGLQETQYF
NA	TRBD2	TRBV5-4	TRBJ2-7	TGTGCCAGCAGCCTGGAGGGGACTAGCGGCCTCGAGCAGTACTTC	CASSLEGTSGLEQYF
once	TRBD2	TRBV19	TRBJ2-1	TGTGCCAGTAGCGCGCAGGGACTAGCGGGAGGGGATGAGCAGTTCTTC	CASSAQGLAGGDEQFF
NA	NA	TRBV7-3	TRBJ2-1	TGTGCCAGCAGCTTAACGAGCTCCTTGAGCTCCTACAATGAGCAGTTCTTC	CASSLTSSLSSYNEQFF
NA	TRBD2	TRBV11-2	TRBJ2-1	TGTGCCAGCAGCTTAGGCTCTCTCGGGCTAGCGGGAAACAATGAGCAGTTCTTC	CASSLGSLGLAGNNEQFF
NA	NA	TRBV27	TRBJ1-5	TGTGCCAGCAGTTTTCAGGCCGGGGATCAGCCCCAGCATTTT	CASSFQAGDQPQHF
NA	NA	TRBV7-2	TRBJ2-3	TGTGCCAGCAGCTTTGTCAGGGGCAACACAGATACGCAGTATTTT	CASSFVRGNTDTQYF
NA	NA	TRBV5-5	TRBJ2-3	TGTGCCAGCAGCTTGCCCACGCCGGCTGGCCGCACAGATACGCAGTATTTT	CASSLPTPAGRTDTQYF
NA	NA	TRBV27	TRBJ2-7	TGTGCCAGCAGTTTATTAGGGAGGGAGCAGTACTTC	CASSLLGREQYF
NA	TRBD2	TRBV28	TRBJ2-1	TGTGCCAGCAGGGCCGGGACTAGCGGTTACAATGAGCAGTTCTTC	CASRAGTSGYNEQFF
NA	NA	TRBV28	TRBJ2-5	TGTGCCAGCAGTTTATTGGGCAGTTGGGGGGAGACCCAGTACTTC	CASSLLGSWGETQYF
NA	NA	TRBV29-1	TRBJ2-3	TGCACCTACACCCGGAGGGAGTTGGATACGCAGTATTTT	CTYTRRELDTQYF
NA	NA	TRBV5-1	TRBJ1-1	TGCGCCAGCGGATTTAAGAACACTGAAGCTTTCTTT	CASGFKNTEAFF
NA	TRBD2	TRBV10-3	TRBJ2-7	TGTGCCGTCCAGAGGGAGCGGGAGACCTACGAGCAGTACTTC	CAVQRERETYEQYF
few	TRBD1	TRBV5-1	TRBJ1-4	TGCGCCAGCAGCCCTGCGGGGACAGGGAGTGAAAAACTGTTTTTT	CASSPAGTGSEKLFF
NA	TRBD2	TRBV19	TRBJ2-5	TGTGCCAGTAGTATCGTACCGGGAGGGCCCTCGGGGACCCAGTACTTC	CASSIVPGGPSGTQYF